These T cell receptor beta chains were read from a single sample in a study of regulatory T cells in long-lasting Graves disease. TCRdb reprocessed the multiplex PCR reads with MiXCR, giving one entry per CDR3 protein. This table holds about 530,000 distinct CDR3 sequences, around 16% found once. This sample was shared with a second study, whose subject was T cells in Graves' hyperthyroidism and ophthalmopathy.

The material sequenced was peripheral blood mononuclear cells (PBMCs), taken at new diagnosis, from a patient treated with antithyroid drugs. The receptors shown here come from a middle-aged woman with Graves disease. Both conserved end residues are part of each CDR3. Each record gives: clone size, D gene, V gene, J gene, CDR3 DNA, CDR3 protein. D genes are given only for firm matches. Size is stated for part of the rows, as once, few or many counts, or as a class when the clone is expanded.

many	NA	TRBV28	TRBJ1-3	TGTGCCAGCATCCAGGGGCCTGGAAACACCATATATTTT	CASIQGPGNTIYF
many	NA	TRBV28	TRBJ1-1	TGTGCCAGCAGTTTATGGCCCGGGACGTCCAACACTGAAGCTTTCTTT	CASSLWPGTSNTEAFF
many	TRBD1	TRBV2	TRBJ1-6	TGTGCCAGCAGGGGTCAGGGGGGGGGTAATTCACCCCTCCACTTT	CASRGQGGGNSPLHF
many	NA	TRBV11-2	TRBJ2-7	TGTGCCAGCAGCTTGGGGTCCCCCTACGAGCAGTACTTC	CASSLGSPYEQYF
NA	NA	TRBV19	TRBJ2-2	TGTGCCAGTACTACCGGGGGCCGTACCGGGGAGCTGTTTTTT	CASTTGGRTGELFF
NA	NA	TRBV15	TRBJ1-1	TGTGCCACCAGCAGAGATAGGGGTCAATATGGCACTGAAGCTTTCTTT	CATSRDRGQYGTEAFF
few	TRBD1	TRBV11-2	TRBJ2-2	TGTGCCAGCAGCTCCCTGCGACAGGGAAACACCGGGGAGCTGTTTTTT	CASSSLRQGNTGELFF
few	NA	TRBV2	TRBJ2-3	TGTGCCAGCAAAGGGGGAGCGCCAAGCACAGATACGCAGTATTTT	CASKGGAPSTDTQYF
many	TRBD1	TRBV5-1	TRBJ2-1	TGTGCCAGCAGCTTGGGTGGCGGGACAGGGATCTACAATGAGCAGTTCTTC	CASSLGGGTGIYNEQFF
NA	TRBD1	TRBV27	TRBJ2-5	TGTGCCAGCAGTTACGGGTTTGCAGGGGGTTTGCAGACCCAGTACTTC	CASSYGFAGGLQTQYF
many	TRBD2	TRBV24-1	TRBJ2-5	TGTGCCACCGGACTAGCGGGGGAAGAGACCCAGTACTTC	CATGLAGEETQYF
NA	NA	TRBV7-8	TRBJ1-5	TGTGCCAGCAGCTTAGTACTACAGCCCCAGCATTTT	CASSLVLQPQHF
NA	NA	TRBV4-1	TRBJ1-1	TGCGCCAGCAGCCAAGAAGGCATAAACATGAACACTGAAGCTTTCTTT	CASSQEGINMNTEAFF
many	NA	TRBV6-2/TRBV6-3	TRBJ1-1	TGTGCCAGCAGTCGTATCCCCGTGGGAAGCACTGAAGCTTTCTTT	CASSRIPVGSTEAFF
many	NA	TRBV11-1	TRBJ1-1	TGTGCCAGCAGCTTTGAAAGAACAATTGAAGCTTTCTTT	CASSFERTIEAFF
NA	TRBD1	TRBV4-1	TRBJ1-4	TGCGCCAGCAGCCAAGAACCGACAGGGGGAAATGAAAAACTGTTTTTT	CASSQEPTGGNEKLFF
many	TRBD1	TRBV3-1	TRBJ2-7	TGTGCCAGCAGCCATGGACAAACCGGGACAGCGCCACCCTACGAGCAGTACTTC	CASSHGQTGTAPPYEQYF
many	TRBD1	TRBV5-5	TRBJ2-7	TGTGCCAGCAGCTATGGGACAGCAGATTGGTGGGGTTACGAGCAGTACTTC	CASSYGTADWWGYEQYF
many	NA	TRBV6-1	TRBJ2-7	TGTGCCAGCAGTAGGGGGGGCGTCTACGAGCAGTACTTC	CASSRGGVYEQYF
NA	NA	TRBV10-3	TRBJ1-6	TGTGCCATTCCTAAGGGCAATTCACCCCTCCACTTT	CAIPKGNSPLHF
NA	NA	TRBV2	TRBJ1-2	TGTGCCAGCAGTACTTTCGGGACACAAAACACCTTC	CASSTFGTQNTF
few	NA	TRBV6-2/TRBV6-3	TRBJ1-6	TGTGCCAGCAGTTCCCCCGGCGGGGGTGGTAATTCACCCCTCCACTTT	CASSSPGGGGNSPLHF
NA	TRBD2	TRBV29-1	TRBJ2-1	TGCAGCGTTGAAGATCTCCGGGATAGCGGGGCCAACAATGAGCAGTTCTTC	CSVEDLRDSGANNEQFF
few	TRBD2	TRBV12-5	TRBJ2-3	TGTGCTAGTGGTTCCGGGACTAGCGGGGGTTATAGCACAGATACGCAGTATTTT	CASGSGTSGGYSTDTQYF
NA	NA	TRBV19	TRBJ2-7	TGTGCCAGTAGCACCGGGACGTTAGGCTCCTACGAGCAGTACTTC	CASSTGTLGSYEQYF
many	NA	TRBV7-2	TRBJ2-5	TGTGCCAGCAGCTTAAGTGGTGCGGAAGAGACCCAGTACTTC	CASSLSGAEETQYF
NA	NA	TRBV18	TRBJ1-1	TGTGCCAGCTCACCAAGGGATCCCCACACTGAAGCTTTCTTT	CASSPRDPHTEAFF
many	NA	TRBV12-3/TRBV12-4	TRBJ1-5	TGTGCCAGCAGTTTAGCCAGGGGCTATCAGCCCCAGCATTTT	CASSLARGYQPQHF
NA	NA	TRBV5-4	TRBJ2-1	TGTGCCAGCAGCTTGGGTGTGGTAGCGGAGGAGCAGTTCTTC	CASSLGVVAEEQFF
NA	NA	TRBV3-1	TRBJ2-7	TGTGCCAGCAGCCAAGTTCTAGGGCCGGGGGCCTACGAGCAGTACTTC	CASSQVLGPGAYEQYF
few	NA	TRBV20-1	TRBJ2-7	TGCAGTGCTACAGGGGTCAGCTCCTACGAGCAGTACTTC	CSATGVSSYEQYF
many	NA	TRBV7-6	TRBJ2-7	TGTGCCAGCAGCTCCTCGACAGCGCGTTCCTACGAGCAGTACTTC	CASSSSTARSYEQYF
few	NA	TRBV7-6	TRBJ2-6	TGTGCCAGCGGATCTTCTGGGGCCAACGTCCTGACTTTC	CASGSSGANVLTF
many	NA	TRBV11-2	TRBJ2-2	TGTGCCAGCAGCCCCGCCGGGACACCCACCGGGGAGCTGTTTTTT	CASSPAGTPTGELFF
many	TRBD1	TRBV3-1	TRBJ1-2	TGTGCCAGCAGTTTAGGGACAGTTAACTATGGCTACACCTTC	CASSLGTVNYGYTF